The 7 T cell receptor beta chains presented below share a single source sample, sequenced in a study of prognosis after radiotherapy for stage I lung cancer. Amplicons of TCR beta CDR3 were generated from genomic DNA by two-round multiplex PCR. The use of primers specific to each TRBV and TRBJ gene characterized first-round PCR. TCRdb re-analysed the multiplex PCR reads in MiXCR, keeping a single row per CDR3 protein. The table includes 14,000 or so distinct CDR3 sequences, around half detected once. This specimen consisted of PBMCs, obtained before or after stereotactic body radiation therapy (not recorded which). The receptors originated from a donor over 45 with non-small cell lung cancer.

This clonotype was counted many times. The J gene is TRBJ2-3, the V gene TRBV5-4; 7 bases match TRBD2. This CDR3 contains 15 residues. V lost 4 bases, J lost 0 bases, and 5 bases stayed unmatched. In germline, CDR1 is SGHNT, CDR2 YYREEE (reference sequence). CDR3 nucleotide sequence: TGTGCCAGCAGCGTGGCTAGCGGAAGCACAGATACGCAGTATTTT. Protein product: CASSVASGSTDTQYF.

The chain carries TRBV30 and TRBJ1-2; D is possibly TRBD1 (6 bases). The germline gives CDR1 GTSNPN, CDR2 SVGIG (reference sequence). There are 11 residues in the CDR3. Trimming left V 1 base short and J 10 bases short, with 10 bases between. The CDR3 region has the DNA TGTGCCTGGAGTGCGGGGGCTGTCTACACCTTC. This translates into CAWSAGAVYTF.

This clonotype is labeled medium-sized. The chain links TRBV7-9 to TRBJ2-2; TRBD2 matches 8 bases. V lost 4 bases and J lost 1; bases outside the gene matches: 5. Germline V gene data show CDR1 as SEHNR and CDR2 as FQNEAQ (reference sequence). The CDR3 length is 16 residues. CDR3 sequence: CASSYPGLENTGELFF. CDR3 nucleotide sequence: TGTGCCAGCAGCTATCCGGGACTAGAGAACACCGGGGAGCTGTTTTTT. Looking up the rest from reference TRBV7-9 and TRBJ2-2 gives the full variable domain: DTGVSQNPRHKITKRGQNVTFRCDPISEHNRLYWYRQTLGQGPEFLTYFQNEAQLEKSRLLSDRFSAERPKGSFSTLEIQRTEQGDSAMYLCASSYPGLENTGELFFGEGSRLTVL.

The chain uses TRBV19 and TRBJ1-6, with TRBD1 matching over 7 bases. The CDR3 loop spans 14 amino acids. Per the germline V gene, CDR1 is LNHDA and CDR2 is SQIVND (reference sequence). J was trimmed by 6 bases and V by 6 bases; bases with no gene match: 5. The CDR3 DNA is TGTGCCAGTAGCGGGGACAGAACTAATTCACCCCTCCACTTT. Translating gives CASSGDRTNSPLHF.

This clonotype came up many times. The gene calls are TRBV18 and TRBJ1-1; TRBD1 is a possible D gene (5 bases). The germline V gene has CDR1 KGHSH and CDR2 LQKENI. This CDR3 comprises 15 residues. V lost 1 base to trimming and J lost 4 bases, with 13 bases between them. In DNA, the CDR3 is TGTGCCAGCTCACCACAATCGGGGCGGGGCACTGAAGCTTTCTTT. Protein sequence: CASSPQSGRGTEAFF.

Turning to this clonotype: This may be a read error, as it is one base from a much larger clone. The rearrangement uses TRBV29-1 and TRBJ2-5; maybe TRBD2 (6 bases). The CDR3 consists of 12 residues. V was cut by 7 bases and J by 10 bases, with 19 bases left in between. The germline CDR1 and CDR2 sequences are SQVTM and ANQGSEA. The CDR3: CSASLEGLSQYF. The CDR3 nucleotides are TGCAGCGCGTCATTGGAGGGCCTCAGCCAGTACTTC.

This clonotype was observed many times. A junction boundary mismatches the germline segment, possibly from a read error. V and J are TRBV7-7 and TRBJ2-2; D uncertain. CDR1 is SSHAT, CDR2 FNYEAQ, per germline (reference sequence). CDR3 length equals 16 residues. The CDR3 sequence is CASSPRGPANTGELFF. CDR3 DNA sequence: TGTGCTAGCAGCCCCCGTGGTCCGGCGAACACCGGGGAGCTGTTTTTT.